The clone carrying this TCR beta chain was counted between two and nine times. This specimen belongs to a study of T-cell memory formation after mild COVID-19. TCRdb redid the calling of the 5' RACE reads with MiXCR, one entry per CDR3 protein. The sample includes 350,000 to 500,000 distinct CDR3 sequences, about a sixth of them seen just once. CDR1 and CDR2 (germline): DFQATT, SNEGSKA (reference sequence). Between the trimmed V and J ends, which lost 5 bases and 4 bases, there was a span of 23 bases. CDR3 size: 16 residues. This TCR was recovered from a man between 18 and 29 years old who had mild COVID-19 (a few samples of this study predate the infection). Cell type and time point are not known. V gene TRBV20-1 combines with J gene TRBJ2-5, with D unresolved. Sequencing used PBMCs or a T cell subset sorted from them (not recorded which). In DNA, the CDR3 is TGCAGTGCTGCAAGGGTTGGCTGGGCAGGTGGAGAGACCCAGTACTTC. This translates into CSAARVGWAGGETQYF.